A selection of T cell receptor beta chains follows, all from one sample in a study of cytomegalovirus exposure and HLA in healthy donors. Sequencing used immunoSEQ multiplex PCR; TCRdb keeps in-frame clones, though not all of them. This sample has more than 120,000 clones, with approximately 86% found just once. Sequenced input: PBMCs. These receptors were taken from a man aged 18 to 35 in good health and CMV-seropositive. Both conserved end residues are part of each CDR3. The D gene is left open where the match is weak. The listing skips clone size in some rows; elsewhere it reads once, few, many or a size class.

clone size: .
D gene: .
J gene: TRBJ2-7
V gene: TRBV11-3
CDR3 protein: CASSGWDGQGEQYF
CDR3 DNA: TGTGCCAGCAGCGGATGGGACGGCCAGGGGGAGCAGTACTTC

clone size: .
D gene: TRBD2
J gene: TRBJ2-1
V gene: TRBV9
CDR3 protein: CASSVFAGDFNEQFF
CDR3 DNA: TGTGCCAGCAGCGTCTTCGCGGGAGACTTTAATGAGCAGTTCTTC

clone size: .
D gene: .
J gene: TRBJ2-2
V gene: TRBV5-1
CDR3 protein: CASSLVGPNTGELFF
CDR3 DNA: TGCGCCAGCAGCTTGGTCGGTCCTAACACCGGGGAGCTGTTTTTT

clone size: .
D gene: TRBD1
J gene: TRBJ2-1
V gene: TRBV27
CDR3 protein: CASSFQGTGGEQFF
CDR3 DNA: TGTGCCAGCAGTTTCCAGGGGACAGGGGGTGAGCAGTTCTTC

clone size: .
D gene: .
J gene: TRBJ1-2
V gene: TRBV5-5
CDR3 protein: CASSLGANYGYTF
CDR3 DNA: TGTGCCAGCAGCTTGGGGGCCAACTATGGCTACACCTTC

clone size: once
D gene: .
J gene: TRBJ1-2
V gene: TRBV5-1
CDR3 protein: CASSTTTGFSSYGYTF
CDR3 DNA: TGCGCCAGCAGCACTACGACAGGCTTCTCTAGCTATGGCTACACCTTC

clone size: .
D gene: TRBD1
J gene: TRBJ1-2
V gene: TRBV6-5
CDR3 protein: CASTEGQGSAYGYTF
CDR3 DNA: TGTGCCAGCACCGAAGGACAGGGGAGTGCGTATGGCTACACCTTC

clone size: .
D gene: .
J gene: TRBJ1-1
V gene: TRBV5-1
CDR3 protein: CASSLDRRNTEAFF
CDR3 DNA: TGCGCCAGCAGCTTGGACAGGAGGAACACTGAAGCTTTCTTT

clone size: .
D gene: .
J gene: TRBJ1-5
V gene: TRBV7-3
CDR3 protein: CASSLSEGDSNQPQHF
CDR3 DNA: TGTGCCAGCAGCCTCAGCGAAGGGGATAGCAATCAGCCCCAGCATTTT

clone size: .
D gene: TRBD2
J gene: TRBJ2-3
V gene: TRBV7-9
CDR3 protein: CASSLVGGRVSDTQYF
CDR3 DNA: TGTGCCAGCAGCTTAGTTGGCGGGAGGGTATCAGATACGCAGTATTTT

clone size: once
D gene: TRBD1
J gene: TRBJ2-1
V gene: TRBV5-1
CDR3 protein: CASSAPTGAGYNEQFF
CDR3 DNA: TGCGCCAGCAGCGCCCCGACAGGGGCGGGTTACAATGAGCAGTTCTTC

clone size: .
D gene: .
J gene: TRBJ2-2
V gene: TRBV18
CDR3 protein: CASSLNPGDTGELFF
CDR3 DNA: TGTGCCAGCTCCCTCAATCCGGGGGACACCGGGGAGCTGTTTTTT

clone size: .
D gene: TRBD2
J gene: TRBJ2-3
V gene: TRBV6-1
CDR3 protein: CASSEVAGAVDTQYF
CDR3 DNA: TGTGCCAGCAGTGAAGTAGCGGGGGCGGTGGATACGCAGTATTTT

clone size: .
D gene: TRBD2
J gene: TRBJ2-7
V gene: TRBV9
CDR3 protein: CASSVSAGAYEQYF
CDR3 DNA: TGTGCCAGCAGCGTTTCAGCGGGAGCCTACGAGCAGTACTTC